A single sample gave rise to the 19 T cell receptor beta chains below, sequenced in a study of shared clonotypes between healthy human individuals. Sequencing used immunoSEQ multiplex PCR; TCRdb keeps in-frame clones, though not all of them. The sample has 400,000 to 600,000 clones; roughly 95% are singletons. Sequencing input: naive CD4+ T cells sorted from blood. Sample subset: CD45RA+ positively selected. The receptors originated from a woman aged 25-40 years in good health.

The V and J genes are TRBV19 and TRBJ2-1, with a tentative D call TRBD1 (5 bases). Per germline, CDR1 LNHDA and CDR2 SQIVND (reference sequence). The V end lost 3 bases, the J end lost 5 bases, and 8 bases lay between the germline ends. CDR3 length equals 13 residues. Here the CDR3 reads CASSIRANNEQFF. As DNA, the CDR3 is TGTGCCAGTAGTATCAGGGCGAACAATGAGCAGTTCTTC.

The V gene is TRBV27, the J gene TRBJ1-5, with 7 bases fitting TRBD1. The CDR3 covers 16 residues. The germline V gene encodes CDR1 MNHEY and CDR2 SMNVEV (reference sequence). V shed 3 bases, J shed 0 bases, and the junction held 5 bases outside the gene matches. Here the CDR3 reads CASSLRQGLSNQPQHF. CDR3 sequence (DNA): TGTGCCAGCAGTTTGAGACAGGGACTTAGCAATCAGCCCCAGCATTTT.

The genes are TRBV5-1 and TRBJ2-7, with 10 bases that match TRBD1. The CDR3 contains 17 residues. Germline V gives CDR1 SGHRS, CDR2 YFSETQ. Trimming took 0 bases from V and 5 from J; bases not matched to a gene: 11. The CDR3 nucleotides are TGCGCCAGCAGCTTGGCATGGCGAGGGACAGGGGACCACGAGCAGTACTTC. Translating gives CASSLAWRGTGDHEQYF. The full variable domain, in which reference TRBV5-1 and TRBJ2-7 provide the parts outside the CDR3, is KAGVTQTPRYLIKTRGQQVTLSCSPISGHRSVSWYQQTPGQGLQFLFEYFSETQRNKGNFPGRFSGRQFSNSRSEMNVSTLELGDSALYLCASSLAWRGTGDHEQYFGPGTRLTVT.

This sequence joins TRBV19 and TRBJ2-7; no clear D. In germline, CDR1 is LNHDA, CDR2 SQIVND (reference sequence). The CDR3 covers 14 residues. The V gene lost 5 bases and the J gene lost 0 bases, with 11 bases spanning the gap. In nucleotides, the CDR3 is TGTGCCAGTAGTCTGAACACCAACTCCTACGAGCAGTACTTC. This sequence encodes CASSLNTNSYEQYF. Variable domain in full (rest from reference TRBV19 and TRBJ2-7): DGGITQSPKYLFRKEGQNVTLSCEQNLNHDAMYWYRQDPGQGLRLIYYSQIVNDFQKGDIAEGYSVSREKKESFPLTVTSAQKNPTAFYLCASSLNTNSYEQYFGPGTRLTVT.

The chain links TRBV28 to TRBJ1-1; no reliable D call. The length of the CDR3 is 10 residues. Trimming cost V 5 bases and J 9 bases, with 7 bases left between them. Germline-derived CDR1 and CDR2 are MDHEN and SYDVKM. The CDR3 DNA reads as TGTGCCAGCAGTCTTTACAAAGCTTTCTTT. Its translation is CASSLYKAFF.

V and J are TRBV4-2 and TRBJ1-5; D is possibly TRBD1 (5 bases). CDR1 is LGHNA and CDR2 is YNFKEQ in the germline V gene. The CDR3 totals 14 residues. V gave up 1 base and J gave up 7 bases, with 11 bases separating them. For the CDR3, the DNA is TGTGCCAGCAGCCAAGGGGACGGGGAACAGCCCCAGCATTTT. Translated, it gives CASSQGDGEQPQHF.

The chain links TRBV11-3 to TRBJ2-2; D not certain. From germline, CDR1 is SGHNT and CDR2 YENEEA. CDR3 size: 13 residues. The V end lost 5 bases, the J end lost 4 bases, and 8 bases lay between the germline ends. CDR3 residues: CASSPPFTGELFF. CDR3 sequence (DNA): TGTGCCAGCAGCCCCCCATTCACCGGGGAGCTGTTTTTT. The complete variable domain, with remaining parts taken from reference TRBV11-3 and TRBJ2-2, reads EAGVVQSPRYKIIEKKQPVAFWCNPISGHNTLYWYLQNLGQGPELLIRYENEEAVDDSQLPKDRFSAERLKGVDSTLKIQPAELGDSAVYLCASSPPFTGELFFGEGSRLTVL.

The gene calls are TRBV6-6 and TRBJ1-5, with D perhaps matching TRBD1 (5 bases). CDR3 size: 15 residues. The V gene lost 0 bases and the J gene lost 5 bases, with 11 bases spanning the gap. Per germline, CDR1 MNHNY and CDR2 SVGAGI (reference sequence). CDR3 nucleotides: TGTGCCAGCAGTTACTCATCCGGGGGTGATCAGCCCCAGCATTTT. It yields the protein CASSYSSGGDQPQHF.

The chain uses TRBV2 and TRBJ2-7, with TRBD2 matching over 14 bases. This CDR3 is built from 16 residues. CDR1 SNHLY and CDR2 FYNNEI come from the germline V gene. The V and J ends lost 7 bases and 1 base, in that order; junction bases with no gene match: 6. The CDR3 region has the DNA TGTGCCAGCACCGGGACTAGCGGGAGAGTGTCCTACGAGCAGTACTTC. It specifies CASTGTSGRVSYEQYF. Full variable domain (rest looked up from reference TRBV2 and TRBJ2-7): EPEVTQTPSHQVTQMGQEVILRCVPISNHLYFYWYRQILGQKVEFLVSFYNNEISEKSEIFDDQFSVERPDGSNFTLKIRSTKLEDSAMYFCASTGTSGRVSYEQYFGPGTRLTVT.

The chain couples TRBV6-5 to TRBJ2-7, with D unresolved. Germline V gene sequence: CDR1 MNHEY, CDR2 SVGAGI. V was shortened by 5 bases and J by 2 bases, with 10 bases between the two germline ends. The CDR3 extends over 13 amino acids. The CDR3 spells CASSPGAAYEQYF. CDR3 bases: TGTGCCAGCAGTCCAGGCGCAGCCTACGAGCAGTACTTC.

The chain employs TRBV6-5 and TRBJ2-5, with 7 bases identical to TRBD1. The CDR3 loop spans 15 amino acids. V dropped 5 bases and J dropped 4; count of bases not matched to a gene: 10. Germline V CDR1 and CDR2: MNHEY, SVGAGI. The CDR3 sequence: CASSHGTAMAETQYF. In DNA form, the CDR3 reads TGTGCCAGCAGTCATGGGACAGCCATGGCAGAGACCCAGTACTTC.

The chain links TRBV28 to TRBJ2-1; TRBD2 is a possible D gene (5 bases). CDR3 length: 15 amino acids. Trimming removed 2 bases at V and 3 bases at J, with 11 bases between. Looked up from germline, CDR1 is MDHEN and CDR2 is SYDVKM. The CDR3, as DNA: TGTGCCAGCAGTTTACGCGGGTCCAGCTACAATGAGCAGTTCTTC. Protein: CASSLRGSSYNEQFF.

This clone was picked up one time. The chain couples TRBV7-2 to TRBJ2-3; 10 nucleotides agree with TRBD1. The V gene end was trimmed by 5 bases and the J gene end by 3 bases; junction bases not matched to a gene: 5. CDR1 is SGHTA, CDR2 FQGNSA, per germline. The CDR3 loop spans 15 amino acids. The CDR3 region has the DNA TGTGCCAGCAGCCACGGACAGGGGGGAACAGATACGCAGTATTTT. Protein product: CASSHGQGGTDTQYF.

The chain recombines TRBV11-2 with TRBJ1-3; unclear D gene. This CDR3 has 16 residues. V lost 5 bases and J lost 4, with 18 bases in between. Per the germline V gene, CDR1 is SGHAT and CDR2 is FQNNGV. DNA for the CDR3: TGTGCCAGCAGCCCAAGAACCCTGTCGGCCGGAAACACCATATATTTT. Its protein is CASSPRTLSAGNTIYF. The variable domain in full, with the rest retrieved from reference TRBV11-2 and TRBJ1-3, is EAGVAQSPRYKIIEKRQSVAFWCNPISGHATLYWYQQILGQGPKLLIQFQNNGVVDDSQLPKDRFSAERLKGVDSTLKIQPAKLEDSAVYLCASSPRTLSAGNTIYFGEGSWLTVV.

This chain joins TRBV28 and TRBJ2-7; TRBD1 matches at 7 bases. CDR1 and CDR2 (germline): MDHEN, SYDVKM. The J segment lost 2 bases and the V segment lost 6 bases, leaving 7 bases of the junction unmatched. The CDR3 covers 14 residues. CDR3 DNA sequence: TGTGCCAGCAGCTATGACAGGGTGGCCTACGAGCAGTACTTC. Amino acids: CASSYDRVAYEQYF.

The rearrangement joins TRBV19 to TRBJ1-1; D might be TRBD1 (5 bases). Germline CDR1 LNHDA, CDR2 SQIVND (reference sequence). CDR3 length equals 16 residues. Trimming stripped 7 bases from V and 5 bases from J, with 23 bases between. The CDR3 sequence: CASNVEARSGRTEAFF. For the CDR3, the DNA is TGTGCCAGTAATGTCGAAGCGCGGTCAGGGAGGACTGAAGCTTTCTTT.

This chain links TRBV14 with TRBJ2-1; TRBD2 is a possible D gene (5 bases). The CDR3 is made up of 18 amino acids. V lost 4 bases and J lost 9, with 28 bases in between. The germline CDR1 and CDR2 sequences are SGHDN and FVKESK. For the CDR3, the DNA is TGTGCCAGCAGCCGCTACCACTCCCGGGATTCCGGCCGTCGTGAGCAGTTCTTC. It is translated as CASSRYHSRDSGRREQFF. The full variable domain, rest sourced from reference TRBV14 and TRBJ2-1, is EAGVTQFPSHSVIEKGQTVTLRCDPISGHDNLYWYRRVMGKEIKFLLHFVKESKQDESGMPNNRFLAERTGGTYSTLKVQPAELEDSGVYFCASSRYHSRDSGRREQFFGPGTRLTVL.

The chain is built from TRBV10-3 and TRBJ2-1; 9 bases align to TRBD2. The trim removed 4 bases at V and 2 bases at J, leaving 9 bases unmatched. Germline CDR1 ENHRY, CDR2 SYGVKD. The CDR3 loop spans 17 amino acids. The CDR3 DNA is TGTGCCATCAGTGGGGGCCTTCGGACTAGCGCCTACAATGAGCAGTTCTTC. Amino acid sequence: CAISGGLRTSAYNEQFF.

CDR3 protein: CASKFGLAGDSYEQYF. DNA for the CDR3: TGTGCCAGCAAATTTGGACTAGCGGGAGACTCCTACGAGCAGTACTTC. The rearrangement links TRBV28 to TRBJ2-7; 13 bases fit TRBD2. Germline values: CDR1 MDHEN, CDR2 SYDVKM. This CDR3 spans 16 amino acids. The V and J ends lost 7 bases and 0 bases, in that order; junction bases with no gene match: 6. The complete variable domain, with remaining parts taken from reference TRBV28 and TRBJ2-7, reads DVKVTQSSRYLVKRTGEKVFLECVQDMDHENMFWYRQDPGLGLRLIYFSYDVKMKEKGDIPEGYSVSREKKERFSLILESASTNQTSMYLCASKFGLAGDSYEQYFGPGTRLTVT.